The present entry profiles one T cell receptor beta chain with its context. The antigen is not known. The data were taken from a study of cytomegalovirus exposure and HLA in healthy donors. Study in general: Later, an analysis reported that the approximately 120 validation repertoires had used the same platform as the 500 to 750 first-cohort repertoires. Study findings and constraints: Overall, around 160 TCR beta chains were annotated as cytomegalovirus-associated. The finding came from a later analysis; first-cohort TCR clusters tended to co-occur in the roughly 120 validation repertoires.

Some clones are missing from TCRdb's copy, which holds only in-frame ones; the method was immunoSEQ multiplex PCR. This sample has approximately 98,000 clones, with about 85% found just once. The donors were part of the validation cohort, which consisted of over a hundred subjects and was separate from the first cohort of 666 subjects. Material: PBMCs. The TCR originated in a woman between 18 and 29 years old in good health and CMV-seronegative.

CDR3 in amino acids: CASSDQGYEQFF. In DNA form, the CDR3 reads TGTGCCAGCAGTGACCAGGGATATGAGCAGTTCTTC. V is TRBV6-1 and J is TRBJ2-1, with D perhaps matching TRBD1 (5 bases). Germline V gene sequence: CDR1 MNHNS, CDR2 SASEGT. The length of the CDR3 is 12 residues. The V gene lost 3 bases and the J gene lost 8 bases, with 8 bases spanning the gap.